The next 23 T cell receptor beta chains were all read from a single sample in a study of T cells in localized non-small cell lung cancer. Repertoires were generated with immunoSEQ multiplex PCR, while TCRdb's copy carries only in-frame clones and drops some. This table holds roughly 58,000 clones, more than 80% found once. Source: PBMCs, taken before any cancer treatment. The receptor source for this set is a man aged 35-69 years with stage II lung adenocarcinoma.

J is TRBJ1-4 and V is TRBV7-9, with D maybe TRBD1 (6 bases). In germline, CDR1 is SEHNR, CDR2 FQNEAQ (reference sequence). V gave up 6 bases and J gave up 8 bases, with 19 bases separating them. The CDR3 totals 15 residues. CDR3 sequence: CASRAGAVLREKLFF. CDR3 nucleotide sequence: TGTGCCAGCAGAGCGGGGGCGGTTCTGAGGGAAAAACTGTTTTTT.

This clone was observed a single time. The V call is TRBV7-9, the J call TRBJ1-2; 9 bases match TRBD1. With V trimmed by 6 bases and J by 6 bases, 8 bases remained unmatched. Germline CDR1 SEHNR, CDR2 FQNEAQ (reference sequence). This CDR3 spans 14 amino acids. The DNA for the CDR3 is TGTGCCAGCAGGAAGGACAGGGGTGACCATGGCTACACCTTC. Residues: CASRKDRGDHGYTF.

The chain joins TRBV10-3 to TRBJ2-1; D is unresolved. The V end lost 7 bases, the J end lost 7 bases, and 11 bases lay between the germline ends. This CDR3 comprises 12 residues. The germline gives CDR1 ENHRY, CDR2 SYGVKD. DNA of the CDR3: TGTGCCATCAACGGGTGGCAAAATGAGCAGTTCTTC. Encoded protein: CAINGWQNEQFF.

The CDR3: CASSWGQGNTEAFF. DNA for the CDR3: TGTGCCAGCAGTTGGGGACAGGGGAACACTGAAGCTTTCTTT. The genes are TRBV27 and TRBJ1-1; TRBD1 matches at 9 bases. Germline V gives CDR1 MNHEY, CDR2 SMNVEV (reference sequence). Germline trimming cut 4 bases from V and 1 base from J; bases unmatched to any gene: 1. The CDR3 is 14 residues long.

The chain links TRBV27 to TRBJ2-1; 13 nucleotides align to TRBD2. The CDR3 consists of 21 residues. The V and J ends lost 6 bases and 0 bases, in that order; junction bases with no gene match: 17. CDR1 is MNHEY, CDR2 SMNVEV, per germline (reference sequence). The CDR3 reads CASSFLPGTSGVGSSYNEQFF. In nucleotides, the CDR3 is TGTGCCAGCAGCTTTCTTCCCGGGACTAGCGGGGTTGGGAGCTCCTACAATGAGCAGTTCTTC.

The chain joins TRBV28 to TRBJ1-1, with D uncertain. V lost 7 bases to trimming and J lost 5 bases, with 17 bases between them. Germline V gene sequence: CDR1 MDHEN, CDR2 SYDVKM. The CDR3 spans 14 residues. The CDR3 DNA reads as TGTGCCAGCAAGCTCGCCCTTGTTACGACTGAAGCTTTCTTT. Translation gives CASKLALVTTEAFF. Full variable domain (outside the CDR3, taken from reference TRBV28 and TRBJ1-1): DVKVTQSSRYLVKRTGEKVFLECVQDMDHENMFWYRQDPGLGLRLIYFSYDVKMKEKGDIPEGYSVSREKKERFSLILESASTNQTSMYLCASKLALVTTEAFFGQGTRLTVV.

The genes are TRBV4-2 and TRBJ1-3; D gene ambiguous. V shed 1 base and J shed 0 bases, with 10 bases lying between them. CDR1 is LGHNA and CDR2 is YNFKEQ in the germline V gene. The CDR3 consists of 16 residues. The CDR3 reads CASSQGRPSSGNTIYF. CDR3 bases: TGTGCCAGCAGCCAAGGCCGGCCTAGCTCTGGAAACACCATATATTTT.

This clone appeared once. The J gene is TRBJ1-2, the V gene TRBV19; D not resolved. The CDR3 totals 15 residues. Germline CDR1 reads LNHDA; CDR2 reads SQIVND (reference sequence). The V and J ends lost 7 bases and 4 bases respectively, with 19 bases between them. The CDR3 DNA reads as TGTGCCAGTACTATGGACCTGGGCGGTGTCTATGGCTACACCTTC. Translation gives CASTMDLGGVYGYTF.

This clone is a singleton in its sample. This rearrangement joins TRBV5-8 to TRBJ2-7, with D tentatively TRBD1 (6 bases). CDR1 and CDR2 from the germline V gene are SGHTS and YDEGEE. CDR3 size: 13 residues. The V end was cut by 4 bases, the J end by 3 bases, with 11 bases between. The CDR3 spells CASSPVQGYEQYF. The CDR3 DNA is TGTGCCAGCAGCCCGGTACAGGGCTACGAGCAGTACTTC.

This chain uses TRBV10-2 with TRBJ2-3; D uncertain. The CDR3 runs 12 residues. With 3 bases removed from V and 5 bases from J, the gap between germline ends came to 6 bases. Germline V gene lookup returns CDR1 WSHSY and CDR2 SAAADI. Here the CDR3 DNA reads TGCGCCAGCAGTGAAGTGGGAGATACGCAGTATTTT. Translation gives CASSEVGDTQYF.

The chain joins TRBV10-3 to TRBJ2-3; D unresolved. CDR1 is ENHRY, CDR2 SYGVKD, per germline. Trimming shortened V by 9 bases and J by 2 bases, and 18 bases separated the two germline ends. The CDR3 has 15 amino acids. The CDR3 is CAITARGGYTDTQYF. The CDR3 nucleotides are TGTGCCATAACCGCCCGAGGCGGCTACACAGATACGCAGTATTTT.

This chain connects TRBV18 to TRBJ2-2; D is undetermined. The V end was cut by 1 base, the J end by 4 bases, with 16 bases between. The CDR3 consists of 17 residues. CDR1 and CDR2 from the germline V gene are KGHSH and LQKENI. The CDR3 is CASSPQSGPMGTGELFF. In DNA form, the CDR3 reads TGTGCCAGCTCACCACAGTCGGGCCCGATGGGCACCGGGGAGCTGTTTTTT.

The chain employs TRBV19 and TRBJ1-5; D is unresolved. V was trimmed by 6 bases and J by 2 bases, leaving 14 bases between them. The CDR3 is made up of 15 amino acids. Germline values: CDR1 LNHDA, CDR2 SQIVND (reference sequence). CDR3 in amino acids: CASRTGEGGNQPQHF. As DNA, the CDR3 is TGTGCCAGTAGGACCGGAGAAGGAGGCAATCAGCCCCAGCATTTT.

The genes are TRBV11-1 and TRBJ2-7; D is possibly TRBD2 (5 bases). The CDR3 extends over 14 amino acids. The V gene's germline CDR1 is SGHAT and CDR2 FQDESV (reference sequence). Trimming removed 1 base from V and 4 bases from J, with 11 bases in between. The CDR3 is CASSLGVGRYEQYF. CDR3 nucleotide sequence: TGTGCCAGCAGCTTAGGAGTGGGGAGATACGAGCAGTACTTC.

The CDR3 here is CASSQLDFGGTEAFF. The CDR3 bases are TGTGCCAGCAGCCAATTGGATTTTGGGGGCACTGAAGCTTTCTTT. The rearrangement uses TRBV14 and TRBJ1-1, with D tentatively TRBD1 (5 bases). The CDR3 loop spans 15 amino acids. Germline V gene sequence: CDR1 SGHDN, CDR2 FVKESK. The V and J ends lost 2 bases and 4 bases respectively, with 14 bases between them.

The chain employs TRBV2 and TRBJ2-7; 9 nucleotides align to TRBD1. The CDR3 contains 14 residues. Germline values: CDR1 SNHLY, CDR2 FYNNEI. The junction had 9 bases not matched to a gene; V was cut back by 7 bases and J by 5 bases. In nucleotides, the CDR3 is TGTGCCAGCAAGAAGGAACAGGGGGCTAACGAGCAGTACTTC. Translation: CASKKEQGANEQYF.

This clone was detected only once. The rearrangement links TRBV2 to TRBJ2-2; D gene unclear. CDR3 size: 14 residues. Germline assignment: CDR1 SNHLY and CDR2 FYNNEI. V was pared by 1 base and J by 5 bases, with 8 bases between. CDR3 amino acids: CASSEGSWTGELFF. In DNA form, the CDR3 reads TGTGCCAGCAGTGAAGGGTCTTGGACCGGGGAGCTGTTTTTT.

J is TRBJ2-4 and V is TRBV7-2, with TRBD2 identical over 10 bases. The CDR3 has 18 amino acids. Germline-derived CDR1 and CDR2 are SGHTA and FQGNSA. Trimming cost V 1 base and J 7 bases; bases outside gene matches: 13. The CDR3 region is CASSLGAGGPGVSNIQYF. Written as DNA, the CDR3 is TGTGCCAGCAGCTTAGGAGCGGGAGGGCCCGGAGTATCGAACATTCAGTACTTC.

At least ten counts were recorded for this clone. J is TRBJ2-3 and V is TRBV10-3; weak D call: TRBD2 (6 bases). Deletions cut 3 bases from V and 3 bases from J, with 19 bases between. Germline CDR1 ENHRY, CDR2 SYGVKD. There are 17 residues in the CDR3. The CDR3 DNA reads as TGTGCCATCAGTGACCCCTCGGGGAGAGGAGGGACAGATACGCAGTATTTT. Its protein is CAISDPSGRGGTDTQYF.

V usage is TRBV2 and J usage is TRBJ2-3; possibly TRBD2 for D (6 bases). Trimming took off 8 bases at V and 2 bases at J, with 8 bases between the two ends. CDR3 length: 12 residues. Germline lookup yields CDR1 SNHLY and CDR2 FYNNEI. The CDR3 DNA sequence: TGTGCCAGCTCGGGGGACACAGATACGCAGTATTTT. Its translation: CASSGDTDTQYF.

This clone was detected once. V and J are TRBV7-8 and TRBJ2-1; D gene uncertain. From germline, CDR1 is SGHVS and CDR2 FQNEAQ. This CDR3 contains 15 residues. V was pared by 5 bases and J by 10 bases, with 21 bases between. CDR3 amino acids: CASSRDSTTSREQFF. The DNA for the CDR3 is TGTGCCAGCAGCCGTGACTCGACCACTTCACGGGAGCAGTTCTTC.

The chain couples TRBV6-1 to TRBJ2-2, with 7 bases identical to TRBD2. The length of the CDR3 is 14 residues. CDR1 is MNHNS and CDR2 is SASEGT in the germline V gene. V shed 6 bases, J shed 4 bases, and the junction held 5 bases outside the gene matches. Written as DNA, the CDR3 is TGTGCCAGCAGCGGCGGGAGCTCCACCGGGGAGCTGTTTTTT. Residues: CASSGGSSTGELFF.

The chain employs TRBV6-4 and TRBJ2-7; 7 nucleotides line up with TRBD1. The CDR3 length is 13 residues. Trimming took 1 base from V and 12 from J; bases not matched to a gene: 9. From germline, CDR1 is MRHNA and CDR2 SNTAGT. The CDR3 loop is CASSDLLGGRMYF. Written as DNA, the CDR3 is TGTGCCAGCAGTGACTTACTAGGGGGCAGAATGTACTTC.